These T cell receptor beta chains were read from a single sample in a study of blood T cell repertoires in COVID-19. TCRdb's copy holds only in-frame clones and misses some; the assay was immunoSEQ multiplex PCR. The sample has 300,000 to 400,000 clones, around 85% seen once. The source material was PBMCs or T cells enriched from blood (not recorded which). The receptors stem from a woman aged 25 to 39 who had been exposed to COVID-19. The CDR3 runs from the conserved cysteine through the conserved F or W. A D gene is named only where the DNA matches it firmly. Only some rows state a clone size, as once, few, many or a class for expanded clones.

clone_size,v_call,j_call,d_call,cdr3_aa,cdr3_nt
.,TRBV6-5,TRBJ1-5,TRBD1,CASSLRQGNQPQHF,TGTGCCAGCAGTTTACGACAGGGGAATCAGCCCCAGCATTTT
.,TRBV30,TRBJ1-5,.,CAWSEALQPQHF,TGTGCCTGGAGTGAAGCTCTTCAGCCCCAGCATTTT
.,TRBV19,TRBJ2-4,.,CASSMQGSDKNIQYF,TGTGCCAGTAGTATGCAGGGGTCGGACAAAAACATTCAGTACTTC
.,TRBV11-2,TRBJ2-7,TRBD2,CASSLTSGGYEQYF,TGTGCCAGCAGCTTAACTAGCGGGGGCTACGAGCAGTACTTC
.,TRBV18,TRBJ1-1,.,CASIPEGDTEAFF,TGTGCCAGCATCCCCGAAGGGGACACTGAAGCTTTCTTT
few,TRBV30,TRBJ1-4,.,CAWSTLKEKLFF,TGTGCCTGGAGCACTCTCAAGGAAAAACTGTTTTTT
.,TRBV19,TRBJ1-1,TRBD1,CASRTGTGRNTEAFF,TGTGCCAGTAGGACCGGGACAGGGCGTAACACTGAAGCTTTCTTT
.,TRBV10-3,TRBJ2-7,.,CAITPTISYEQYF,TGTGCCATCACTCCGACAATCTCCTACGAGCAGTACTTC
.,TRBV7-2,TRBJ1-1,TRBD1,CASSKRTGGKTEAFF,TGTGCCAGCAGTAAAAGGACAGGGGGAAAGACTGAAGCTTTCTTT
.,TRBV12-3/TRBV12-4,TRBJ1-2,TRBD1,CASSPQTGNGYTF,TGTGCCAGCAGTCCTCAGACAGGGAATGGCTACACCTTC
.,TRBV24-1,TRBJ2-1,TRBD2,CATSDLLGLAEASSYNEQFF,TGTGCCACCAGTGATTTGCTGGGACTAGCGGAGGCCTCTTCCTACAATGAGCAGTTCTTC
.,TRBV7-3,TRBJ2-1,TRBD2,CASSRTSGSNEQFF,TGTGCCAGCAGTCGGACTAGCGGGAGCAATGAGCAGTTCTTC
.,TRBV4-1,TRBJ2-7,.,CASSSPTVNSEQYF,TGCGCCAGCAGCTCACCGACAGTGAATTCGGAGCAGTACTTC
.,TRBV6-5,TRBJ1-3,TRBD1,CASSDGTGTGNTIYF,TGTGCCAGCAGCGATGGGACAGGGACTGGAAACACCATATATTTT
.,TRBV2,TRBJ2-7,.,CASSDTRAGLYEQYF,TGTGCCAGCAGTGACACAAGGGCGGGGCTTTACGAGCAGTACTTC
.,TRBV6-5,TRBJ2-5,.,CASTGRSRETQYF,TGTGCCAGCACTGGCAGGTCGAGAGAGACCCAGTACTTC
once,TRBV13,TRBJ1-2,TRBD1,CASSSSTGGNYGYTF,TGTGCCAGCAGCTCCTCGACAGGGGGAAACTATGGCTACACCTTC
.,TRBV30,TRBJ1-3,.,CAWSVRSARNTIYF,TGTGCCTGGAGTGTACGCAGCGCTAGAAACACCATATATTTT
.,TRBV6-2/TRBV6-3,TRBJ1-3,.,CASSYFSTGNTIYF,TGTGCCAGCAGTTACTTCAGTACGGGAAACACCATATATTTT
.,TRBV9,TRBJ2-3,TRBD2,CASSAHGAGGLTDTQYF,TGTGCCAGCAGCGCCCACGGCGCGGGAGGACTCACAGATACGCAGTATTTT
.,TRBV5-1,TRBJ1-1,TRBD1,CASRSGQGEAFF,TGCGCCAGCAGATCTGGACAGGGCGAAGCTTTCTTT
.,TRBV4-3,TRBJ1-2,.,CASSQDLAGNYGYTF,TGCGCCAGCAGCCAAGATTTAGCGGGGAACTATGGCTACACCTTC
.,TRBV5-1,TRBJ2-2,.,CASSLVVVAGELFF,TGCGCCAGCAGCTTAGTCGTAGTTGCCGGGGAGCTGTTTTTT
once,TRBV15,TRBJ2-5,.,CATSRHQETQYF,TGTGCCACCAGCAGGCACCAGGAGACCCAGTACTTC
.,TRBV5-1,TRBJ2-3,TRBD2,CASSRGLAGHLGDTQYF,TGCGCCAGCAGCCGAGGACTAGCGGGTCACCTTGGGGATACGCAGTATTTT
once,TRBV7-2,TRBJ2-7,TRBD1,CASSPRQGPYEQYF,TGTGCCAGCAGCCCCCGACAGGGACCCTACGAGCAGTACTTC
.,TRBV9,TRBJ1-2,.,CASSVGTTGAYGYTF,TGTGCCAGCAGCGTGGGGACGACAGGCGCGTATGGCTACACCTTC
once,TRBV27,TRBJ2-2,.,CASSLAQGTGELFF,TGTGCCAGCAGTTTAGCTCAGGGGACCGGGGAGCTGTTTTTT
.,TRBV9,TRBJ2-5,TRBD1,CASSVEGAGGAIIYF,TGTGCCAGCAGCGTAGAAGGGGCAGGGGGCGCGATTATCTACTTC
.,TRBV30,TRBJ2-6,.,CARRGAPGANVLTF,TGTGCCCGACGGGGGGCCCCTGGGGCCAACGTCCTGACTTTC
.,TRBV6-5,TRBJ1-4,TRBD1,CASSYSRQGAGKLFF,TGTGCCAGCAGTTACTCACGGCAGGGGGCCGGAAAACTGTTTTTT
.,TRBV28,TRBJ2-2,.,CASSLGGTGELFF,TGTGCCAGCAGTTTGGGAGGCACCGGGGAGCTGTTTTTT
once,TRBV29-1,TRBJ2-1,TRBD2,CSVVPLAGDYNEQFF,TGCAGCGTTGTGCCGCTAGCGGGAGACTACAATGAGCAGTTCTTC
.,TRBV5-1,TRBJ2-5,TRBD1,CASSGTGGQETQYF,TGCGCCAGCAGCGGAACAGGGGGCCAAGAGACCCAGTACTTC
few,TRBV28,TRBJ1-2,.,CASSFGASYGYTF,TGTGCCAGCAGTTTTGGGGCTTCGTATGGCTACACCTTC
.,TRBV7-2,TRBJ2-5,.,CASSLGGLRGETQYF,TGTGCCAGCAGCTTAGGAGGACTACGGGGAGAGACCCAGTACTTC
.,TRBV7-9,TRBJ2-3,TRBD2,CASSPTSGGRDTQYF,TGTGCCAGCAGTCCGACTAGCGGGGGGCGGGATACGCAGTATTTT
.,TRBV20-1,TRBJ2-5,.,CSARPGETQYF,TGCAGTGCCAGGCCGGGGGAGACCCAGTACTTC
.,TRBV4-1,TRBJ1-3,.,CASSQDDPRSSGNTIYF,TGCGCCAGCAGCCAAGATGATCCAAGGAGCTCTGGAAACACCATATATTTT
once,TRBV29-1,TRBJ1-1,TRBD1,CSVRQGGENTEAFF,TGCAGCGTGAGACAGGGGGGGGAGAACACTGAAGCTTTCTTT
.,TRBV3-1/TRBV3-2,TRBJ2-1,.,CASSQASNEQFF,TGTGCCAGCAGCCAAGCGAGCAATGAGCAGTTCTTC
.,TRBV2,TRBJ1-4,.,CASKQTTTNEKLFF,TGTGCCAGCAAACAGACAACAACTAATGAAAAACTGTTTTTT
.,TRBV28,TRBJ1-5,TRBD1,CASSSYDRGDGDAQHF,TGTGCCAGCAGTTCTTACGACAGGGGGGATGGTGATGCCCAGCATTTT
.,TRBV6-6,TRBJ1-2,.,CASSYSAGNYGYTF,TGTGCCAGCAGTTACTCAGCGGGGAACTATGGCTACACCTTC
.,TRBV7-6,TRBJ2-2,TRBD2,CASSLGAGGNTGELFF,TGTGCCAGCAGCTTGGGCGCGGGGGGAAACACCGGGGAGCTGTTTTTT
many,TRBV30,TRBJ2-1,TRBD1,CAWTPGQGVYNEQFF,TGTGCCTGGACTCCCGGACAGGGCGTATACAATGAGCAGTTCTTC
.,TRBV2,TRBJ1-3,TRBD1,CASDRVYTIYF,TGTGCCAGCGACAGGGTGTACACCATATATTTT